What follows are 20 T cell receptor beta chains derived from one specimen sequenced in a study of T cells after yellow fever vaccination. TCRdb passed the 5' RACE reads through MiXCR, listing each CDR3 protein once. Found here are 25,000 to 30,000 distinct CDR3 sequences, approximately 4.5% of them singletons; the top ten hold 30% to 45%. The starting material was PBMCs, either bulk or a sorted T-cell subset (CD4+, CD8+, memory, or dextramer-sorted; not recorded which), obtained on the day of the yellow fever booster vaccination. Receptor source: a man aged 18 to 35 who received the YFV17D yellow fever vaccine.

There are many counts of this clonotype. V gene TRBV29-1 combines with J gene TRBJ2-7; D might be TRBD1 (5 bases). The V and J ends lost 7 bases and 2 bases respectively, with 18 bases between them. CDR1 and CDR2 from the germline V gene are SQVTM and ANQGSEA. CDR3 length: 14 residues. CDR3 protein: CSGLRQLVPYEQYV. DNA of the CDR3: TGCAGCGGGCTCCGACAGCTAGTTCCCTACGAGCAGTACGTC.

This clonotype was seen repeatedly, ten times or more. The rearrangement links TRBV21-1 to TRBJ2-7. TRBV21-1 is annotated as a pseudogene. The CDR3 spans 13 residues. The CDR3 region is CASSKVNSYEQYF. CDR3 nucleotide sequence: TGTGCCAGCAGCAAAGTCAACTCCTACGAGCAGTACTTC.

The table lists this clonotype with many counts. This sequence joins TRBV10-3 and TRBJ2-1; TRBD1 is a possible D gene (7 bases). The CDR3 sequence is 14 residues long. The germline V and J ends were trimmed by 8 bases and 6 bases, with 17 bases remaining between them. From germline, CDR1 is ENHRY and CDR2 SYGVKD. CDR3 DNA sequence: TGTGCCATCGGGGGGTCGGACAGGCTCAATGAGCAGTTCTTC. Its translation is CAIGGSDRLNEQFF.

This clonotype was counted at least ten times. The rearrangement uses TRBV5-1 and TRBJ2-5, with D perhaps matching TRBD2 (5 bases). V was clipped by 3 bases and J by 4 bases, with 10 bases between them. From germline, CDR1 is SGHRS and CDR2 YFSETQ. This CDR3 has 13 residues. This CDR3 reads CASSSGIVETQYF. Written as DNA, the CDR3 is TGCGCCAGCAGCTCGGGGATCGTAGAGACCCAGTACTTC.

This clonotype was seen ten or more times. The chain joins TRBV20-1 to TRBJ2-7; 8 bases map to TRBD2. Trimming at V came to 5 bases and at J to 5 bases, leaving 14 bases not matched to a gene. There are 15 residues in the CDR3. CDR1 is DFQATT and CDR2 is SNEGSKA in the germline V gene (reference sequence). The CDR3 region is CSAPGRLAQGNEQYF. In DNA, the CDR3 is TGCAGTGCTCCAGGGAGACTAGCGCAGGGTAACGAGCAGTACTTC.

The chain is built from TRBV9 and TRBJ2-3; TRBD1 might be the D (6 bases). The ends were cut back, 4 bases at V and 2 bases at J, with 8 bases in the middle. In germline, CDR1 is SGDLS, CDR2 YYNGEE. This CDR3 has 13 residues. The CDR3 DNA reads TGTGCCAGCAGCCCAGGGGTCACAGATACGCAGTATTTT. It yields the protein CASSPGVTDTQYF.

This clonotype was detected ten times or more. V gene TRBV7-8 combines with J gene TRBJ2-7; D is perhaps TRBD1 (6 bases). With 8 bases removed from V and 2 bases from J, the gap between germline ends came to 10 bases. CDR3 size: 12 residues. The germline CDR1 and CDR2 sequences are SGHVS and FQNEAQ. In DNA form, the CDR3 reads TGTGCCAGCCCTAAGGGGGCCTACGAGCAGTACGTC. This encodes CASPKGAYEQYV.

This chain joins TRBV5-4 and TRBJ2-3; perhaps TRBD2 as D (6 bases). Trimming shortened V by 4 bases and J by 1 base, and 16 bases separated the two germline ends. The V gene's germline CDR1 is SGHNT and CDR2 YYREEE (reference sequence). CDR3 length equals 16 residues. The CDR3, as DNA: TGTGCCAGCAGCCTTCGACTAGTGGGCGGCACAGATACGCAGTATTTT. It specifies CASSLRLVGGTDTQYF.

This clonotype was observed many times. V and J are TRBV3-1 and TRBJ1-4; D perhaps matches TRBD1 (5 bases). The CDR3 consists of 14 residues. V was trimmed by 6 bases and J by 1 base, leaving 9 bases between them. CDR1 is LGHDT, CDR2 YNNKEL, per germline (reference sequence). CDR3 residues: CASSPGRTNEKLFF. CDR3 sequence (DNA): TGTGCCAGCAGTCCAGGGAGAACTAATGAAAAACTGTTTTTT.

This chain links TRBV5-1 with TRBJ2-3; 8 positions agree with TRBD2. Germline loops: CDR1 SGHRS, CDR2 YFSETQ. With 0 bases clipped from V and 1 base from J, the junction kept 4 bases outside the gene matches. The length of the CDR3 is 16 residues. The CDR3: CASSLALSGGTDTQYF. The CDR3 DNA reads as TGCGCCAGCAGCTTGGCCCTTAGCGGGGGCACAGATACGCAGTATTTT.

In its sample, this clonotype was seen many times. J is TRBJ2-3 and V is TRBV2, with TRBD2 matching over 9 bases. After removal of 3 bases from V and 2 bases from J, the junction contained 9 bases not matched to a gene. In germline, CDR1 is SNHLY, CDR2 FYNNEI. This CDR3 spans 17 amino acids. CDR3 amino acids: CASSETLTGLATDTQYF. DNA for the CDR3: TGTGCCAGCAGTGAGACCTTGACGGGACTAGCCACAGATACGCAGTATTTT.

A few counts support this clonotype. The chain links TRBV5-1 to TRBJ1-4, with TRBD1 matching over 7 bases. CDR3 length equals 15 residues. Unmatched junction bases numbered 11, after V lost 4 bases and J lost 8 bases. The germline CDR1 and CDR2 sequences are SGHRS and YFSETQ. The CDR3 coding sequence is TGCGCCAGCAGCCCGCTGACAGGGATTGAGGAAAAACTGTTTTTT. Protein sequence: CASSPLTGIEEKLFF. Full variable domain (remainder filled in from reference TRBV5-1 and TRBJ1-4): KAGVTQTPRYLIKTRGQQVTLSCSPISGHRSVSWYQQTPGQGLQFLFEYFSETQRNKGNFPGRFSGRQFSNSRSEMNVSTLELGDSALYLCASSPLTGIEEKLFFGSGTQLSVL.

This clonotype was seen many times. The chain links TRBV6-6 to TRBJ2-7; TRBD2 is a possible D gene (5 bases). This CDR3 spans 14 amino acids. The germline V gene has CDR1 MNHNY and CDR2 SVGAGI (reference sequence). V was shortened by 5 bases and J by 0 bases, with 11 bases between the two germline ends. The DNA of the CDR3 is TGTGCCAGCAGTAACGGGGAGAGCTCCTACGAGCAGTACTTC. The encoded protein is CASSNGESSYEQYF.

In this sample, this clonotype turned up many times. The chain links TRBV6-6 to TRBJ2-5; no firm D call. The germline V gene encodes CDR1 MNHNY and CDR2 SVGAGI (reference sequence). This CDR3 is 15 amino acids long. Deletions cut 4 bases from V and 7 bases from J, with 19 bases between. Here the CDR3 DNA reads TGTGCCAGCAGTTCGCCGGGCTTGTTGGATTGGACCCAGTACTTC. It specifies CASSSPGLLDWTQYF.

The CDR3 coding sequence is TGTGCCAGTACAGGGGCTTGGGGGAACGGCTACACCTTC. It specifies CASTGAWGNGYTF. V gene TRBV19 combines with J gene TRBJ1-2, with D tentatively TRBD1 (6 bases). Germline CDR1 reads LNHDA; CDR2 reads SQIVND (reference sequence). V was pared by 7 bases and J by 8 bases, with 17 bases between. The CDR3 contains 13 residues.

The table lists this clonotype with many counts. The V gene is TRBV2, the J gene TRBJ1-6; TRBD1 matches at 7 bases. Germline V gene sequence: CDR1 SNHLY, CDR2 FYNNEI. This CDR3 contains 14 residues. V was clipped by 4 bases and J by 7 bases; unmatched bases: 4. CDR3 in DNA: TGTGCCAGCAGTGGGGACAGAAGGAATTCACCCCTCCACTTT. The encoded protein is CASSGDRRNSPLHF.

This sequence joins TRBV6-2 or TRBV6-3 and TRBJ2-1; TRBD2 is a possible D gene (6 bases). The CDR3 is 14 residues long. The V gene lost 1 base and the J gene lost 3 bases, with 7 bases spanning the gap. The germline V gene encodes CDR1 MNHEY and CDR2 SVGEGT. CDR3 nucleotide sequence: TGTGCCAGCAGTTACTACGGGAGCTACAATGAGCAGTTCTTC. This translates into CASSYYGSYNEQFF.

This clonotype came up a few times. V and J are TRBV10-3 and TRBJ2-7; the D gene is possibly TRBD1 (5 bases). V lost 3 bases to trimming and J lost 3 bases, with 9 bases between them. CDR1 and CDR2 from the germline V gene are ENHRY and SYGVKD. The CDR3 runs 13 residues. The CDR3 loop is CAISDKGDYEQYV. CDR3 bases: TGTGCCATCAGTGATAAAGGGGACTACGAGCAGTACGTC.

This clonotype was seen ten or more times. The rearrangement joins TRBV5-6 to TRBJ1-5, with D perhaps TRBD1 (5 bases). From germline, CDR1 is SGHDT and CDR2 YYEEEE. The CDR3 is made up of 17 amino acids. The V end lost 2 bases, the J end lost 0 bases, and 15 bases lay between the germline ends. CDR3 in DNA: TGTGCCAGCAGCTTAGGCGACAGATTCTATAGCAATCAGCCCCAGCATTTT. It codes for CASSLGDRFYSNQPQHF. The full variable domain, its missing parts supplied by reference TRBV5-6 and TRBJ1-5, is DAGVTQSPTHLIKTRGQQVTLRCSPKSGHDTVSWYQQALGQGPQFIFQYYEEEERQRGNFPDRFSGHQFPNYSSELNVNALLLGDSALYLCASSLGDRFYSNQPQHFGDGTRLSIL.

This clonotype has more than one count but fewer than ten. V gene TRBV2 combines with J gene TRBJ1-2; D may be TRBD1 (6 bases). The CDR3 extends over 14 amino acids. V was shortened by 5 bases and J by 4 bases, with 14 bases between the two germline ends. Germline values: CDR1 SNHLY, CDR2 FYNNEI. CDR3 bases: TGTGCCAGCAGTCCCCTTGGGACAAGCTATGGCTACACCTTC. This encodes CASSPLGTSYGYTF.